The next 20 T cell receptor beta chains were all read from a single sample in a study of blood T cell repertoires in COVID-19 (dated by TCRdb to the early 2020s). Library method: the immunoSEQ multiplex PCR assay. TCRdb took over this immuneACCESS table, retaining in-frame rearrangements with V and J assigned. Such tables are incomplete; in checked studies, under half of the missing clones stem from an unresolved V gene, and the remainder is unexplained. For this sample the table gives tens of thousands of clones, of which 86% were detected only once. The leading ten clones occupy 20% to 25% of the sample. The sequenced material came from peripheral blood. These receptors were collected from a woman of 80 years or more in a cohort sampled during active or convalescent COVID-19.

The V and J genes are TRBV6-5 and TRBJ2-4; D is perhaps TRBD1 (6 bases). Trimming removed 8 bases from V and 0 bases from J, with 14 bases in between. CDR1 MNHEY and CDR2 SVGAGI come from the germline V gene. The CDR3 spans 15 residues. The CDR3 here is CASEGQILAKNIQYF. CDR3 nucleotides: TGTGCCAGCGAAGGACAGATACTAGCCAAAAACATTCAGTACTTC.

The chain links TRBV18 to TRBJ1-1; D remains ambiguous. Trimming removed 3 bases at V and 10 bases at J, with 15 bases between. In germline, CDR1 is KGHSH, CDR2 LQKENI. The CDR3 totals 13 residues. The CDR3 is CASSPGIRVGAFF. The CDR3 region has the DNA TGTGCCAGCTCACCCGGGATTCGGGTGGGAGCTTTCTTT.

The chain has TRBV7-2 and TRBJ2-2; 10 bases match TRBD2. J was trimmed by 5 bases and V by 4 bases; bases with no gene match: 7. The V gene's germline CDR1 is SGHTA and CDR2 FQGNSA. The CDR3 has 16 amino acids. CDR3 nucleotide sequence: TGTGCCAGCAGCTCCCAGCCACTAGCGGGGACCGGGGAGCTGTTTTTT. This sequence encodes CASSSQPLAGTGELFF.

The rearrangement links TRBV2 to TRBJ1-5; tentatively, D is TRBD1 (5 bases). Trimming cost V 5 bases and J 4 bases, with 15 bases left between them. The CDR3 runs to 15 residues. Germline V gene sequence: CDR1 SNHLY, CDR2 FYNNEI. This CDR3 is CASSTATEQNQPQHF. CDR3 DNA sequence: TGTGCCAGCAGTACGGCGACAGAGCAAAATCAGCCCCAGCATTTT. The whole variable domain, remainder taken from reference TRBV2 and TRBJ1-5, is EPEVTQTPSHQVTQMGQEVILRCVPISNHLYFYWYRQILGQKVEFLVSFYNNEISEKSEIFDDQFSVERPDGSNFTLKIRSTKLEDSAMYFCASSTATEQNQPQHFGDGTRLSIL.

The chain is built from TRBV30 and TRBJ2-4; perhaps TRBD1 as D (6 bases). This CDR3 spans 13 amino acids. Germline CDR1 GTSNPN, CDR2 SVGIG (reference sequence). The germline V and J ends were trimmed by 5 bases and 8 bases, with 16 bases remaining between them. The CDR3 nucleotides read TGTGCCTGGGGGGGCCTAGTGGGCGACATTCAGTACTTC. Translating gives CAWGGLVGDIQYF.

The chain employs TRBV5-6 and TRBJ1-5; TRBD1 matches 10 bases. Germline loops: CDR1 SGHDT, CDR2 YYEEEE. The J segment lost 6 bases and the V segment lost 0 bases, leaving 12 bases of the junction unmatched. This CDR3 has 18 residues. The CDR3 loop is CASSLGLAGTGDGQPQHF. CDR3 DNA: TGTGCCAGCAGCTTGGGCCTTGCCGGGACAGGGGACGGTCAGCCCCAGCATTTT. The complete variable domain, with remaining parts taken from reference TRBV5-6 and TRBJ1-5, reads DAGVTQSPTHLIKTRGQQVTLRCSPKSGHDTVSWYQQALGQGPQFIFQYYEEEERQRGNFPDRFSGHQFPNYSSELNVNALLLGDSALYLCASSLGLAGTGDGQPQHFGDGTRLSIL.

The J gene is TRBJ1-2, the V gene TRBV6-5; maybe TRBD1 (6 bases). Germline V gene sequence: CDR1 MNHEY, CDR2 SVGAGI. V lost 5 bases and J lost 2, with 15 bases in between. The CDR3 spans 15 residues. The CDR3 sequence: CASSNTGSSNYGYTF. In DNA, the CDR3 is TGTGCCAGCAGTAATACAGGGTCTTCCAACTATGGCTACACCTTC.

The chain recombines TRBV7-8 with TRBJ1-1, with a possible D match to TRBD1 (5 bases). Germline V gene data show CDR1 as SGHVS and CDR2 as FQNEAQ. The V and J ends lost 1 base and 0 bases respectively, with 18 bases between them. CDR3 size: 18 residues. The CDR3 coding sequence is TGTGCCAGCAGCTTAGACTACCCAGGGTCGGGGGTGAACACTGAAGCTTTCTTT. Translated, it gives CASSLDYPGSGVNTEAFF.

The V and J genes are TRBV6-1 and TRBJ1-5; D not resolved. The CDR3 contains 11 residues. CDR1 is MNHNS and CDR2 is SASEGT in the germline V gene. V lost 6 bases and J 5 bases, leaving 5 bases between the germline ends. The CDR3 nucleotides are TGTGCCAGCAGCACGGATCAGCCCCAGCATTTT. As protein: CASSTDQPQHF.

This chain connects TRBV28 to TRBJ1-2, with D unresolved. Trimming shortened V by 10 bases and J by 5 bases, and 8 bases separated the two germline ends. Germline V gives CDR1 MDHEN, CDR2 SYDVKM. CDR3 length equals 10 residues. The CDR3 nucleotides read TGTGCCACCGGGAATTATGGCTACACCTTC. It yields the protein CATGNYGYTF.

This chain uses TRBV7-8 with TRBJ2-1, with D perhaps matching TRBD2 (6 bases). Germline-derived CDR1 and CDR2 are SGHVS and FQNEAQ. This CDR3 has 16 residues. With 4 bases removed from V and 4 bases from J, the gap between germline ends came to 17 bases. CDR3 nucleotide sequence: TGTGCCAGCAGCTCCCGGGGGAGCGGGCGGTACAATGAGCAGTTCTTC. It yields the protein CASSSRGSGRYNEQFF.

As DNA, the CDR3 is TGTGCCAGCAGTTTAACGGGGGGGGTGCGGGAGCAGTACTTC. Its translation is CASSLTGGVREQYF. The chain employs TRBV28 and TRBJ2-7, with 8 bases that match TRBD2. Germline CDR1 is MDHEN and CDR2 is SYDVKM. V shed 2 bases and J 7 bases; nucleotides not matched to a gene: 7. The CDR3 covers 14 residues.

This chain connects TRBV19 to TRBJ1-2, with 9 bases that match TRBD1. Germline-derived CDR1 and CDR2 are LNHDA and SQIVND (reference sequence). V dropped 7 bases and J dropped 8; count of bases not matched to a gene: 11. CDR3 length: 14 residues. CDR3 in DNA: TGTGCCAGTATTGGGACAGGGCCCCTAGGAGGCTACACCTTC. Residues: CASIGTGPLGGYTF.

The chain carries TRBV29-1 and TRBJ2-3; no clear D gene. Looked up from germline, CDR1 is SQVTM and CDR2 is ANQGSEA. V was cut by 7 bases and J by 2 bases, with 7 bases left in between. The CDR3 extends over 11 amino acids. CDR3 bases: TGCAGCGGGCAAATCACAGATACGCAGTATTTT. Residues: CSGQITDTQYF.

The genes are TRBV11-3 and TRBJ1-5; D remains unclear. Germline values: CDR1 SGHNT, CDR2 YENEEA. V was clipped by 1 base and J by 2 bases, with 12 bases between them. The CDR3 consists of 16 residues. CDR3 protein: CASSLGEKLGNQPQHF. The CDR3 DNA follows: TGTGCCAGCAGCTTAGGTGAAAAGCTCGGCAATCAGCCCCAGCATTTT.

CDR3 sequence (DNA): TGTGCCAGCAGCCAAGTCGCGCTAGCGAACAATGAGCAGTTCTTC. It specifies CASSQVALANNEQFF. The genes are TRBV3-1 (or the pseudogene TRBV3-2) and TRBJ2-1; D possibly corresponds to TRBD2 (6 bases). Trimming left V 1 base short and J 5 bases short, with 12 bases between. The germline CDR1 and CDR2 sequences are LGHDT and YNNKEL (reference sequence). CDR3 length: 15 residues.

The CDR3 reads CASSTGPYGYTF. Written as DNA, the CDR3 is TGTGCCAGCAGTACAGGGCCCTATGGCTACACCTTC. This sequence joins TRBV7-2 and TRBJ1-2, with D possibly being TRBD1 (6 bases). V was cut by 6 bases and J by 4 bases, with 9 bases left in between. Germline values: CDR1 SGHTA, CDR2 FQGNSA. The CDR3 contains 12 residues.

The chain has TRBV2 and TRBJ1-5; 7 nucleotides match TRBD1. The germline V gene encodes CDR1 SNHLY and CDR2 FYNNEI. CDR3 length: 15 amino acids. V dropped 7 bases and J dropped 0; count of bases not matched to a gene: 6. CDR3 sequence reads: CASTLGQASNQPQHF. The CDR3 coding sequence is TGTGCCAGCACCCTAGGACAGGCTAGCAATCAGCCCCAGCATTTT.

The chain couples TRBV18 to TRBJ2-5, with 9 positions matching TRBD1. With 2 bases clipped from V and 5 bases from J, the junction kept 3 bases outside the gene matches. The CDR3 has 14 amino acids. Germline values: CDR1 KGHSH, CDR2 LQKENI. The CDR3 region is CASSPTGGQETQYF. The CDR3 nucleotides read TGTGCCAGCTCACCAACAGGGGGCCAGGAGACCCAGTACTTC.

CDR3 nucleotides: TGTGCCAGCAGCCCCCGGGGGGAGACAGATACGCAGTATTTT. Its protein product is CASSPRGETDTQYF. The rearrangement joins TRBV4-2 to TRBJ2-3; 7 bases are shared with TRBD2. CDR1 and CDR2 from the germline V gene are LGHNA and YNFKEQ. With V trimmed by 4 bases and J by 3 bases, 4 bases remained unmatched. This CDR3 region has 14 residues.